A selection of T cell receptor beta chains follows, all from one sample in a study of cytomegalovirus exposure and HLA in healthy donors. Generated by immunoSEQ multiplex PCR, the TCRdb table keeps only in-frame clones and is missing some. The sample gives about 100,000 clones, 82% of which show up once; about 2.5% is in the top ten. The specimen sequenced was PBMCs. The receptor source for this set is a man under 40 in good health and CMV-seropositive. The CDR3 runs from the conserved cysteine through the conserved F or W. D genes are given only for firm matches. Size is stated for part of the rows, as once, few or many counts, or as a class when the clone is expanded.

CDR3 DNA: TGTGCCAGCAGCATAAAAGAGGGGGCCTCCTACGAGCAGTACTTC; CDR3 protein: CASSIKEGASYEQYF; V gene: TRBV2; clone size: -; D gene: TRBD1; J gene: TRBJ2-7
CDR3 DNA: TGTGCCAGCAGCTTGGGGCTAGGGGGCTACACCTTC; CDR3 protein: CASSLGLGGYTF; V gene: TRBV11-2; clone size: -; D gene: -; J gene: TRBJ1-2
CDR3 DNA: TGTGCCAGCAGATCGACAGGCCTAGGTTCACCCCTCCACTTT; CDR3 protein: CASRSTGLGSPLHF; V gene: TRBV6-5; clone size: -; D gene: -; J gene: TRBJ1-6
CDR3 DNA: TGCGCCAGCAGCCAGACTAGCGGGGGAGAGACCCAGTACTTC; CDR3 protein: CASSQTSGGETQYF; V gene: TRBV4-1; clone size: -; D gene: TRBD2; J gene: TRBJ2-5
CDR3 DNA: TGTGCCAGCAGTGCCAGGGAAGAGGTTTCACCCCTCCACTTT; CDR3 protein: CASSAREEVSPLHF; V gene: TRBV2; clone size: -; D gene: -; J gene: TRBJ1-6
CDR3 DNA: TGTGCCAGCAGCCCACAGGGGCCCACTAACTATGGCTACACCTTC; CDR3 protein: CASSPQGPTNYGYTF; V gene: TRBV5-4; clone size: -; D gene: TRBD1; J gene: TRBJ1-2
CDR3 DNA: TGTGCCATCAGTGCGAGGGACAGTAGCACAGATACGCAGTATTTT; CDR3 protein: CAISARDSSTDTQYF; V gene: TRBV10-3; clone size: few; D gene: TRBD1; J gene: TRBJ2-3
CDR3 DNA: TGCGCCAGCAGCTTGGGGGAGAATAGCAATCAGCCCCAGCATTTT; CDR3 protein: CASSLGENSNQPQHF; V gene: TRBV5-1; clone size: -; D gene: -; J gene: TRBJ1-5
CDR3 DNA: TGTGCCAGCATACTCGTTGAGGGGGCTGAAACTGAAGCTTTCTTT; CDR3 protein: CASILVEGAETEAFF; V gene: TRBV6-5; clone size: -; D gene: TRBD1; J gene: TRBJ1-1
CDR3 DNA: TGTGCCAGCAGCTTGGCAGGCAGGGTGATTTACGAGCAGTACTTC; CDR3 protein: CASSLAGRVIYEQYF; V gene: TRBV5-6; clone size: -; D gene: -; J gene: TRBJ2-7